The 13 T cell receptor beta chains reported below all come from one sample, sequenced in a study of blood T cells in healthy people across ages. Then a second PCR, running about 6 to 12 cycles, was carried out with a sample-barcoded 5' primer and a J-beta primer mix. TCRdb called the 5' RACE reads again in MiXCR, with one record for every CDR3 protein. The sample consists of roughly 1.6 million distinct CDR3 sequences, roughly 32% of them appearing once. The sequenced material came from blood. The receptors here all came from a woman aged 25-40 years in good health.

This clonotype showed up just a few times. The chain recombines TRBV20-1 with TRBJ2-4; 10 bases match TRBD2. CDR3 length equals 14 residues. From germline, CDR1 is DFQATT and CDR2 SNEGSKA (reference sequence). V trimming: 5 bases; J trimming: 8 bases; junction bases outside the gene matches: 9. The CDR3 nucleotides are TGCAGTGCTCTTTTCCCTAGCGGGAGTGACATTCAGTACTTC. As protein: CSALFPSGSDIQYF.

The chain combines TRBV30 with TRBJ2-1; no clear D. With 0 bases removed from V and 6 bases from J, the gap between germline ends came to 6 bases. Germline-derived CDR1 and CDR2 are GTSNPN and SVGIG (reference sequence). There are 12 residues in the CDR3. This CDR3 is CAWSVEGNEQFF. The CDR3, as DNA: TGTGCCTGGAGTGTAGAAGGCAATGAGCAGTTCTTC.

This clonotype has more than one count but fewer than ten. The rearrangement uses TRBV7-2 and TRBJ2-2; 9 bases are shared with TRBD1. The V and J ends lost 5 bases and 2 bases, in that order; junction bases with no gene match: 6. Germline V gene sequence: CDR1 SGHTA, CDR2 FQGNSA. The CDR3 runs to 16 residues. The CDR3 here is CASSPRDRANTGELFF. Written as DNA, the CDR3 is TGTGCCAGCAGCCCCAGGGACAGGGCCAACACCGGGGAGCTGTTTTTT.

This chain's CDR3 is CASSERVGQPQHF. DNA of the CDR3: TGTGCCAGCAGCGAAAGGGTTGGTCAGCCCCAGCATTTT. This chain uses TRBV7-2 with TRBJ1-5; D ambiguous. Germline values: CDR1 SGHTA, CDR2 FQGNSA. V gave up 5 bases and J gave up 6 bases, with 11 bases separating them. This CDR3 is built from 13 residues.

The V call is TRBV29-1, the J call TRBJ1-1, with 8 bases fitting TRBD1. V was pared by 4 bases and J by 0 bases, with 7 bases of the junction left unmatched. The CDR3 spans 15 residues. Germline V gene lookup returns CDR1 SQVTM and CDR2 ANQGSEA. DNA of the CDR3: TGCAGCGTTGCTATGACAGGGGCGCTGAACACTGAAGCTTTCTTT. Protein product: CSVAMTGALNTEAFF.

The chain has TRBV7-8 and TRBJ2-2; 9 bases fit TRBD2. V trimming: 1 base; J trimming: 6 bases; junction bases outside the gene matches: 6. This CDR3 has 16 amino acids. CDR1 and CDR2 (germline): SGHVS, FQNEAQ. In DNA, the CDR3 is TGTGCCAGCAGCTTAGTCGGCGCGGGAGGGCCCGGGGAGCTGTTTTTT. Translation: CASSLVGAGGPGELFF.

CDR3 DNA: TGTGCCAGCCACAGGGTTTCCACAACAGATACGCAGTATTTT. Protein sequence: CASHRVSTTDTQYF. The chain has TRBV6-1 and TRBJ2-3; D might be TRBD1 (6 bases). Between the trimmed V and J ends, which lost 8 bases and 3 bases, there was a span of 15 bases. Per germline, CDR1 MNHNS and CDR2 SASEGT. The CDR3 is made up of 14 amino acids.

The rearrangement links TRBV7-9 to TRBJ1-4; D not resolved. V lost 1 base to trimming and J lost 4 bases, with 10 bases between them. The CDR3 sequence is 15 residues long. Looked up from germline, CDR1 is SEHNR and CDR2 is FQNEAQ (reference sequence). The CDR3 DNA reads TGTGCCAGCAGCTTAGGGGTGGGAAATAATGAAAAACTGTTTTTT. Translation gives CASSLGVGNNEKLFF.

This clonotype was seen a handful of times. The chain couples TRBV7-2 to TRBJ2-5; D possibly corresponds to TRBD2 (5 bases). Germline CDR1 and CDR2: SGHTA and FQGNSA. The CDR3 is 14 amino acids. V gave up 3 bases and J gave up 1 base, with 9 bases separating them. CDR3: CASSFVSGQETQYF. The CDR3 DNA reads TGTGCCAGCAGCTTCGTCAGCGGCCAAGAGACCCAGTACTTC.

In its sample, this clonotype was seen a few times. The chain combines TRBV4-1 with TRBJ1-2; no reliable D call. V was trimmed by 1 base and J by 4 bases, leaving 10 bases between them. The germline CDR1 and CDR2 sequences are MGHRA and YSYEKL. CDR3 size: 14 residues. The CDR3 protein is CASSQAAVSYGYTF. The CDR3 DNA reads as TGCGCCAGCAGCCAAGCAGCAGTAAGCTATGGCTACACCTTC.

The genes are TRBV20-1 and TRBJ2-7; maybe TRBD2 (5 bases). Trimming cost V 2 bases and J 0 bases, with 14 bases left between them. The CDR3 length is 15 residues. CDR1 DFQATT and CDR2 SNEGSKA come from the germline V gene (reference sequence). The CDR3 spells CSARFEEAASYEQYF. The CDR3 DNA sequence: TGCAGTGCTAGATTTGAGGAGGCGGCCTCCTACGAGCAGTACTTC.

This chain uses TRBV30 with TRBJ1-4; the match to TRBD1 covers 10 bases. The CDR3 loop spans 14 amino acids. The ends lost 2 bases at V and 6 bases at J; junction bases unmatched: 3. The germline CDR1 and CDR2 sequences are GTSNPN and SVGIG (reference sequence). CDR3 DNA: TGTGCCTGGAGTTCCGGGACAGGGGATGAAAAACTGTTTTTT. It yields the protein CAWSSGTGDEKLFF.

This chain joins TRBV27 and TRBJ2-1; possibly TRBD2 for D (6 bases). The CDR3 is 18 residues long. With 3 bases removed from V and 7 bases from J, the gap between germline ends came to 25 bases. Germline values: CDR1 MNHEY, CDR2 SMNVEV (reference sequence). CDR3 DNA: TGTGCCAGCAGTTTGCGACCAGCGGGTTCGAAAGTTAGGAATGAGCAGTTCTTC. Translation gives CASSLRPAGSKVRNEQFF.